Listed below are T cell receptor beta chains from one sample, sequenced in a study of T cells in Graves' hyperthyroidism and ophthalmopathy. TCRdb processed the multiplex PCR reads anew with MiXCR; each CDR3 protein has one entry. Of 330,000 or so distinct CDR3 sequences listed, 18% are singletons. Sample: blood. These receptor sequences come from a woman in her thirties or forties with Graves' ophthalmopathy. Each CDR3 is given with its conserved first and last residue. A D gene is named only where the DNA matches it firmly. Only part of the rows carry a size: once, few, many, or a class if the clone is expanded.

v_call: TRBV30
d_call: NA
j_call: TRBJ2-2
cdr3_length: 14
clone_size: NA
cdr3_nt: TGTGCCTGGAGCGCCAAGAAAAACACCGGGGAGCTGTTTTTT
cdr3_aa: CAWSAKKNTGELFF

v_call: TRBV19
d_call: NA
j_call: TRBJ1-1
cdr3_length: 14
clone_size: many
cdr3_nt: TGTGCCAGTATGGCCCGCGACTTGAACACTGAAGCTTTCTTT
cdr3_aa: CASMARDLNTEAFF

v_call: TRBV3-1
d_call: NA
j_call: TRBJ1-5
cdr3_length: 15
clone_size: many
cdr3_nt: TGTGCCAGCGGCCCCACCCCACGTAGCAATCAGCCCCAGCATTTT
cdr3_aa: CASGPTPRSNQPQHF

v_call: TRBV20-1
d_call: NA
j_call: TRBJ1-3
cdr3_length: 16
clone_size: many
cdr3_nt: TGCAGTGCTAGAGAGGGAAGGGCGAGCTCTGGAAACACCATATATTTT
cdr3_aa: CSAREGRASSGNTIYF

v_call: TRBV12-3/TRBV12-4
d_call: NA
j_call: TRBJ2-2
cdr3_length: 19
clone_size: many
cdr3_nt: TGTGCCAGCAGTTTGGCATATTATCCCGGGGGAGTGGGCACCGGGGAGCTGTTTTTT
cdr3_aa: CASSLAYYPGGVGTGELFF

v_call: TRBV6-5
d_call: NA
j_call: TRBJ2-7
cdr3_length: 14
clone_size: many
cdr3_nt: TGTGCCGTCGAATCTGGACTTATTTCCGGGGAGCAGTACTTC
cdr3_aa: CAVESGLISGEQYF

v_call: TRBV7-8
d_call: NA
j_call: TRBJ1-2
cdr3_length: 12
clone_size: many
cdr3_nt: TGTGCCAGCAGTCCGGCGGGCTTTTCCTACACCTTC
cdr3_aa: CASSPAGFSYTF

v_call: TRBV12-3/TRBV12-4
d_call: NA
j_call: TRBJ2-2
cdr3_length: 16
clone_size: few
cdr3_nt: TGTGCCAGCAACCCCCTTGACGGCGGGATCACCGGGGAGCTGTTTTTT
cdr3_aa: CASNPLDGGITGELFF

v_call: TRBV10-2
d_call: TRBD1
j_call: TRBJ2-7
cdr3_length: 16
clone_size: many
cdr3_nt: TGCGCCAGCAGTGAGATCTCCGGGACAGGGGAGTACGAGCAGTACTTC
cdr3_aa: CASSEISGTGEYEQYF

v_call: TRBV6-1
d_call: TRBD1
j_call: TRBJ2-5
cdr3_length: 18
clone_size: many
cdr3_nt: TGTGCCAGCAGTGAAGCGTCACGGCGACAGGGATTGAAGGGGACCCAGTACTTC
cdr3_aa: CASSEASRRQGLKGTQYF

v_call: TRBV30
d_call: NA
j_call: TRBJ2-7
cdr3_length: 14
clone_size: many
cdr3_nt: TGTGCCTGGAAGCTAAACTCCGTCTCCTACGAGCAGTACTTC
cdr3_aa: CAWKLNSVSYEQYF

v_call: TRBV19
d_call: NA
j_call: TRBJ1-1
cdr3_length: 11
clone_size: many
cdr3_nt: TGTGCCAGTAGTATCGGGCACAGGGCTTTCTTT
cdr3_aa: CASSIGHRAFF

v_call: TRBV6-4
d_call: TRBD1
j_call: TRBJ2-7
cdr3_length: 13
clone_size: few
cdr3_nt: TGTGCCAGCAGGGACCGGACAGGGACCGAGCAGTACTTC
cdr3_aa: CASRDRTGTEQYF

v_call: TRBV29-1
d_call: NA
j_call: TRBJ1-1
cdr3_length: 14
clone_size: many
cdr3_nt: TGCAGCGTAATATCTTGGGGATATGACACTGAAGCTTTCTTT
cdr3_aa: CSVISWGYDTEAFF

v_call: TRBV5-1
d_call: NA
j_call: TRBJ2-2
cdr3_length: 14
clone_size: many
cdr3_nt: TGCGCCAGCAGCTTGGGGTTAGACACCGGGGAGCTGTTTTTT
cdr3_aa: CASSLGLDTGELFF

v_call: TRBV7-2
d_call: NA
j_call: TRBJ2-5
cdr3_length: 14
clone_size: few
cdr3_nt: TGTGCCAGCAGCTTGCGATACCCTCCGGAGACCCAGTACTTC
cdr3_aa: CASSLRYPPETQYF

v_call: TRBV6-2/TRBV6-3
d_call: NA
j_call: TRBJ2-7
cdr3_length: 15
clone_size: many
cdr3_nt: TGTGCCAGCACCAGCCCTCCCAGGACCTCCTACGAGCAGTACTTC
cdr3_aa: CASTSPPRTSYEQYF

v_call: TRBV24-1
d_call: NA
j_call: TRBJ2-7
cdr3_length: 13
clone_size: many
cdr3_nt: TGTGCCACCAGTGGCTACAGGGGAGGCGAGCAGTACTTC
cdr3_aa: CATSGYRGGEQYF

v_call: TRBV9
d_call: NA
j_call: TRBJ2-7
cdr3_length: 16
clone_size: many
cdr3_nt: TGTGCCAGCAGCCCCCAGGGAATGGGGACATCCTACGAGCAGTACTTC
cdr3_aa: CASSPQGMGTSYEQYF

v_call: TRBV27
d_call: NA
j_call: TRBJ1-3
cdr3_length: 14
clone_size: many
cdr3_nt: TGTGCCAGCAGTTTATCATACTCTGGAAACACCATATATTTT
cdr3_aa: CASSLSYSGNTIYF

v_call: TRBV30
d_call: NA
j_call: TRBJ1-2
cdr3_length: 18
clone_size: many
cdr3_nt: TGTGCCTGGAGTGGATTCGTCCCTCCCTACCCGTCTAACTATGGCTACACCTTC
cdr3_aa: CAWSGFVPPYPSNYGYTF

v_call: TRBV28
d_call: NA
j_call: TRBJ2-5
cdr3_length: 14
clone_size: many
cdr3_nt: TGTGCCAGCAGTTTCGATCCCTCGGTGAAGACCCAGTACTTC
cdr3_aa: CASSFDPSVKTQYF

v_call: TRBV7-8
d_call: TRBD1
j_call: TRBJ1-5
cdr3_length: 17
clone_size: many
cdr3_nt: TGTGCCAGCAGCTTTTTGACAGGGGAAAAAAACAATCAGCCCCAGCATTTT
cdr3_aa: CASSFLTGEKNNQPQHF

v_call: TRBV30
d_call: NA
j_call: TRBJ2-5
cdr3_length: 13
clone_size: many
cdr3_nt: TGTGCCTGGAGTGTACTGCAGAGTGAGACCCAGTACTTC
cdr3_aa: CAWSVLQSETQYF

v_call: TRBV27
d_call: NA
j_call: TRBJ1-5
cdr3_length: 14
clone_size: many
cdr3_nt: TGTGCCAGCAAGCGCAGGGGAGGCAATCAGCCCCAGCATTTT
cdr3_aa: CASKRRGGNQPQHF

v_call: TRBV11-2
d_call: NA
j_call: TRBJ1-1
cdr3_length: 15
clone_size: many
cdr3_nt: TGTGCCAGCAGCTCGGGGGTGCGAAGGAACACTGAAGCTTTCTTT
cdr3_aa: CASSSGVRRNTEAFF

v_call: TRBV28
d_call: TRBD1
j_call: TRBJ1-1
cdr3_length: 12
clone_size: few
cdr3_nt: TGTGCCAGCGCCCTAGGGACAGGCGAAGCTTTCTTT
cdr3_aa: CASALGTGEAFF

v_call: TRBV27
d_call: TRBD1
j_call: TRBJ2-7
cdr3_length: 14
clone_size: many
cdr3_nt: TGTGCCAGTCAGAAGGACAGGGTGTCGTACGAGCAGTACTTC
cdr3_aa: CASQKDRVSYEQYF

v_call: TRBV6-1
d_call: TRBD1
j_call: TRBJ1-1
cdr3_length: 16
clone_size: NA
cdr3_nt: TGTGCCAGCAGTGCTTGGGACAGGGATATGAACACTGAAGCTTTCTTT
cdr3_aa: CASSAWDRDMNTEAFF

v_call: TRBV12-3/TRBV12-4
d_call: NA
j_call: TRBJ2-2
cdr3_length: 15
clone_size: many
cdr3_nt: TGTGCCAGCACTCCGGCAGGAGTGAACACCGGGGAGCTGTTTTTT
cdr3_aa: CASTPAGVNTGELFF

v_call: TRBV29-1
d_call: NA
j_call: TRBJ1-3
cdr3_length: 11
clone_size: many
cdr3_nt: TGCAGCGTAGAGACAGCAAACACCATATATTTT
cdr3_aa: CSVETANTIYF

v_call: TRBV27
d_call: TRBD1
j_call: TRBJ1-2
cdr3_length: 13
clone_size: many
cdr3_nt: TGTGCCAGCAGTTTTAAGGGGGCCTATGGCTACACCTTC
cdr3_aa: CASSFKGAYGYTF

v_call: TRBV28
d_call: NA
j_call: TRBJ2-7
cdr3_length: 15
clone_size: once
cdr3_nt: TGTGCCAGCAGTTTAGTAGCGTCAGGAGGCTCAGAGCAGTACTTC
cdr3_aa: CASSLVASGGSEQYF

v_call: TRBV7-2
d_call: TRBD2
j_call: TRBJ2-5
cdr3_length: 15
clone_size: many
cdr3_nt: TGTGCCAGTACGACCATGGGGGGGGAACAAGAGACCCAGTACTTC
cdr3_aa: CASTTMGGEQETQYF

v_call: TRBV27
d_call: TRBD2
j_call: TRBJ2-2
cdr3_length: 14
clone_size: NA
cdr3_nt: TGTGCCAGCAGTATTGGACTAGCCTCCGGGGAGCTGTTTTTT
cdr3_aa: CASSIGLASGELFF

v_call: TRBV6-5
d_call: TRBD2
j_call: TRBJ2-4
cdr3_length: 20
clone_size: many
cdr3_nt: TGTGCCAGCAGTTCGGGACTAGCGGGGAGCCCACTACTAGCCAAAAACATTCAGTACTTC
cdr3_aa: CASSSGLAGSPLLAKNIQYF

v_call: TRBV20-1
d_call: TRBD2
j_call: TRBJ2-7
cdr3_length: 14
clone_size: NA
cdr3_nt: TGCAGTGCTAACCCACCCACTAGCGGGGACGAGCAGTACTTC
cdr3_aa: CSANPPTSGDEQYF

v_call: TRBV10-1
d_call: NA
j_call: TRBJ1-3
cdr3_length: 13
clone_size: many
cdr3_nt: TGCGCCAGCAAGAGTAACTCTGGAAACACCATATATTTT
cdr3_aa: CASKSNSGNTIYF

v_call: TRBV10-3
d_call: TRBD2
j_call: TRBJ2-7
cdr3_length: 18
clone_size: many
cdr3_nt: TGTGCCATCTCAGTCGGACTAGCGGGAGTCAAAAGCTCCTACGAGCAGTACTTC
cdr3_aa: CAISVGLAGVKSSYEQYF

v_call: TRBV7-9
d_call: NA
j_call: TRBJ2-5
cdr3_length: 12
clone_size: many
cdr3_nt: TGTGCCAGCAGCCCGGGACAACAGACCCAGTACTTC
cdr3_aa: CASSPGQQTQYF

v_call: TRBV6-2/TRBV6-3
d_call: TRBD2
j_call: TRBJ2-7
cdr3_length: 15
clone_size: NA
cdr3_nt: TGTGCCAGCCTACTACCAAGCGGGAGGAAATACGAGCAGTACTTC
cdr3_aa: CASLLPSGRKYEQYF

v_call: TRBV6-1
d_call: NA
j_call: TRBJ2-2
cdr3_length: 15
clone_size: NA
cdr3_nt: TGTGTCAGCAGTGCGGTGCAGCTGGGGACCGGGGAGCTGTTTTTT
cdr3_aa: CVSSAVQLGTGELFF

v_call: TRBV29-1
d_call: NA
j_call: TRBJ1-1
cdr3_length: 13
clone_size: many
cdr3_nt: TGCAGCGCAAAGACATTCTTGGCCACTGAAGCTTTCTTT
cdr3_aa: CSAKTFLATEAFF

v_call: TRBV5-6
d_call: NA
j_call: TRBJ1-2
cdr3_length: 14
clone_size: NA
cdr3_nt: TGTGCCAGCAGCCAACTGACATACATTTATGGCTACAACTTC
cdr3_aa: CASSQLTYIYGYNF

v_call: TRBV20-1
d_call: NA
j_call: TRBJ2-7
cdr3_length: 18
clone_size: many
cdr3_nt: TGCAGTGCTAGAGGAGTTCGGGGTGGGCTAGCGTCCTCCTACGAGCAGTACTTC
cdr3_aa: CSARGVRGGLASSYEQYF

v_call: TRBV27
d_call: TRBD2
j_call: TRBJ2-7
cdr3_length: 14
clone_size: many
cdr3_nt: TGTGCCAGCCGCCAGCGGGACTGGCCCTACGAGCAGTACTTC
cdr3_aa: CASRQRDWPYEQYF

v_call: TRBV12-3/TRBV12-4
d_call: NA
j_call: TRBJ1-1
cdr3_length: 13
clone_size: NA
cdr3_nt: TGTGCCAGCAGTTCCCTCGGGAAGCCTGAAGCTTTCTTT
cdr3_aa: CASSSLGKPEAFF

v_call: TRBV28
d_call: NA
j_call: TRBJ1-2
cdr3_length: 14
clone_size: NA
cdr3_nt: TGTGCCAGCAGTCTCGTACAGATTAACTATGGCTACAGCTTC
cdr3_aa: CASSLVQINYGYSF

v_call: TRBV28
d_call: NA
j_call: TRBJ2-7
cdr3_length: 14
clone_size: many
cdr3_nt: TGTGCCAGCAGCCCAGGACTCTCCCTCTACGAGCAGTACTTC
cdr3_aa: CASSPGLSLYEQYF

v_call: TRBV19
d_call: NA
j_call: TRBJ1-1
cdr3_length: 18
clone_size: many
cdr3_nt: TGTGCCAGTAGTATGATCAGGGGCGGAATGGTTGTAGACACTGAAGCTTTCTTT
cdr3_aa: CASSMIRGGMVVDTEAFF